The 7 T cell receptor beta chains reported below all come from one sample, sequenced in a study of coeliac disease. The data were produced by immunoSEQ multiplex PCR, yet TCRdb's version contains in-frame clones alone and is incomplete. The sample has about 4,500 clones, roughly 60% seen once; the top ten hold 6.5% to 9.5%. What was sequenced was intraepithelial lymphocytes from the gut. The origin of the receptors is a woman aged 18-30 years with active celiac disease.

The chain links TRBV28 to TRBJ1-1; D gene ambiguous. Germline CDR1 is MDHEN and CDR2 is SYDVKM. This CDR3 is 14 amino acids long. Trimming pared 5 bases from V and 1 base from J, leaving 11 bases between. CDR3 sequence: CASSRLDKNTEAFF. The CDR3 DNA sequence: TGTGCCAGCAGTCGCCTTGACAAGAACACTGAAGCTTTCTTT.

This sequence joins TRBV4-2 and TRBJ2-7; 10 bases align to TRBD2. Unmatched junction bases numbered 7, after V lost 5 bases and J lost 6 bases. The germline V gene has CDR1 LGHNA and CDR2 YNFKEQ. The CDR3 covers 14 residues. CDR3 protein: CASSFQRGGGEQYF. Here the CDR3 DNA reads TGTGCCAGCAGCTTTCAGCGGGGGGGCGGCGAGCAGTACTTC.

In this sample, this clone turned up a few times. The chain uses TRBV2 and TRBJ2-1; weak D call: TRBD2 (7 bases). Trimming removed 4 bases at V and 8 bases at J, with 12 bases between. CDR1 and CDR2 (germline): SNHLY, FYNNEI. The CDR3 loop spans 13 amino acids. Here the CDR3 DNA reads TGTGCCAGCAGTGGGGGGGCGGGAGATGAGCAGTTCTTC. Translating it yields CASSGGAGDEQFF.

By share of the sample, this clone is medium-sized. The rearrangement joins TRBV5-4 to TRBJ1-4; no clear D gene. Germline loops: CDR1 SGHNT, CDR2 YYREEE (reference sequence). V was pared by 4 bases and J by 4 bases, with 8 bases between. The CDR3 length is 13 residues. CDR3 nucleotides: TGTGCCAGCAGCCGTCGGTTTAATGAAAAACTGTTTTTT. Amino acid sequence: CASSRRFNEKLFF.

This chain connects TRBV27 to TRBJ2-7, with 7 bases fitting TRBD1. Germline V gives CDR1 MNHEY, CDR2 SMNVEV (reference sequence). The CDR3 has 14 amino acids. V lost 2 bases, J lost 7 bases, and 8 bases stayed unmatched. The CDR3 DNA follows: TGTGCCAGCAGTTTAACTAAAGGGGGCGGGGAGCAGTACTTC. Translation: CASSLTKGGGEQYF.

This chain joins TRBV6-4 and TRBJ2-3; 11 positions agree with TRBD2. The CDR3 contains 15 residues. V dropped 5 bases and J dropped 1; count of bases not matched to a gene: 2. The germline CDR1 and CDR2 sequences are MRHNA and SNTAGT. CDR3 nucleotides: TGTGCCAGCAGTCCGACTAGCGGGGGCACAGATACGCAGTATTTT. It encodes CASSPTSGGTDTQYF.

J is TRBJ2-7 and V is TRBV28, with D perhaps matching TRBD2 (6 bases). V was cut by 2 bases and J by 6 bases, with 11 bases left in between. From germline, CDR1 is MDHEN and CDR2 SYDVKM. The CDR3 contains 13 residues. CDR3 bases: TGTGCCAGCAGTTTAACTAGCCCTCTCGAGCAGTACTTC. Translation gives CASSLTSPLEQYF.